The 13 T cell receptor beta chains in this list originate from one sample, sequenced in a study of T cells in Graves' hyperthyroidism and ophthalmopathy. Amplified TCR beta CDR3 regions came from RNA transcripts. HTBI primers were the set used in a first-round RT-PCR of the TCR CDR3. TCRdb recomputed calls from the multiplex PCR reads with MiXCR, one row per CDR3 protein. The sample lists around 600,000 distinct CDR3 sequences, 13% to 15% occurring once. The specimen was blood. The receptors derive from a young woman with Graves' ophthalmopathy.

Comment on this clonotype: A read error is possible here, since a much larger clone lies one base away. The chain is built from TRBV2 and TRBJ1-2, with 7 bases lining up with TRBD1. The CDR3 consists of 12 residues. Germline CDR1 is SNHLY and CDR2 is FYNNEI. The CDR3 DNA reads TGTGCCAACAGTGTCAGGGGGGATGGCTACACCTTC. Its protein product is CANSVRGDGYTF.

This clonotype was observed at least ten times. This chain links TRBV6-1 with TRBJ2-5; tentative D call: TRBD2 (6 bases). V lost 0 bases to trimming and J lost 1 base, with 18 bases between them. Germline V CDR1 and CDR2: MNHNS, SASEGT. The CDR3 contains 18 residues. CDR3 sequence: CASSEAPWGGGVQETQYF. In DNA, the CDR3 is TGTGCCAGCAGTGAAGCGCCCTGGGGAGGAGGGGTCCAAGAGACCCAGTACTTC.

V usage is TRBV7-8 and J usage is TRBJ1-5; D ambiguous. The V gene's germline CDR1 is SGHVS and CDR2 FQNEAQ. Trimming stripped 1 base from V and 11 bases from J, with 9 bases between. This CDR3 has 12 amino acids. The CDR3, as DNA: TGTGCCAGCAGCTTAGTGGCCGGGTCCCAGCATTTT. Residues: CASSLVAGSQHF. The variable domain in full, completed from reference TRBV7-8 and TRBJ1-5, reads GAGVSQSPRYKVAKRGQDVALRCDPISGHVSLFWYQQALGQGPEFLTYFQNEAQLDKSGLPSDRFFAERPEGSVSTLKIQRTQQEDSAVYLCASSLVAGSQHFGDGTRLSIL.

This clonotype was counted many times. This sequence joins TRBV30 and TRBJ2-5, with a possible D match to TRBD2 (6 bases). V gave up 6 bases and J gave up 5 bases, with 10 bases separating them. CDR3 size: 11 residues. CDR1 GTSNPN and CDR2 SVGIG come from the germline V gene (reference sequence). CDR3 DNA: TGTGCCTGCGGAGGAGGGGAGACCCAGTACTTC. This translates into CACGGGETQYF.

The table lists this clonotype with many counts. The chain employs TRBV27 and TRBJ2-3; 7 nucleotides match TRBD2. This CDR3 has 17 residues. V lost 7 bases to trimming and J lost 4 bases; unmatched junction nucleotides: 17. The germline CDR1 and CDR2 sequences are MNHEY and SMNVEV (reference sequence). The CDR3 spells CASNIAQAGVTPDTQYF. CDR3 in DNA: TGTGCCAGCAATATAGCTCAGGCGGGAGTGACCCCAGATACGCAGTATTTT.

This clonotype was counted at least ten times. The chain links TRBV24-1 to TRBJ2-7; the match to TRBD2 covers 10 bases. CDR1 KGHDR and CDR2 SFDVKD come from the germline V gene. J was trimmed by 1 base and V by 2 bases; bases with no gene match: 7. The CDR3 loop spans 17 amino acids. CDR3 nucleotides: TGTGCCACCAGTGATTCGTCGCTAGCGGGAGCATCCTACGAGCAGTACTTC. This codes for CATSDSSLAGASYEQYF.

A few counts support this clonotype. The rearrangement uses TRBV29-1 and TRBJ1-4; a weak D match, TRBD1 (6 bases). V was pared by 3 bases and J by 0 bases, with 11 bases between. The CDR3 is 15 residues long. CDR1 is SQVTM, CDR2 ANQGSEA, per germline. The CDR3 nucleotides read TGCAGCGTTGAGCTCAGGGGAACAACTAATGAAAAACTGTTTTTT. It encodes CSVELRGTTNEKLFF.

V usage is TRBV20-1 and J usage is TRBJ2-1, with a possible D match to TRBD2 (6 bases). This CDR3 has 15 residues. Per the germline V gene, CDR1 is DFQATT and CDR2 is SNEGSKA (reference sequence). V was clipped by 1 base and J by 2 bases, with 12 bases between them. The CDR3 coding sequence is TGCAGTGCTAGAGGTTCCGGGACTGCCTACAATGAGCAGTTCTTC. Encoded protein: CSARGSGTAYNEQFF.

The V and J genes are TRBV30 and TRBJ2-3; D is ambiguous. Trimming took off 0 bases at V and 2 bases at J, with 9 bases between the two ends. The CDR3 covers 14 residues. From germline, CDR1 is GTSNPN and CDR2 SVGIG (reference sequence). Written as DNA, the CDR3 is TGTGCCTGGAGTGTAACAGCATTCACAGATACGCAGTATTTT. Its protein is CAWSVTAFTDTQYF.

This clonotype was observed a single time. V usage is TRBV24-1 and J usage is TRBJ1-5; D possibly corresponds to TRBD1 (5 bases). The length of the CDR3 is 15 residues. The V gene's germline CDR1 is KGHDR and CDR2 SFDVKD. The V end lost 4 bases, the J end lost 0 bases, and 9 bases lay between the germline ends. The CDR3 is CATSEGLNSNQPQHF. As DNA, the CDR3 is TGTGCCACCAGTGAGGGACTTAATAGCAATCAGCCCCAGCATTTT.

This clonotype was recorded many times. The V and J genes are TRBV7-2 and TRBJ1-2; TRBD1 matches at 9 bases. The CDR3 length is 16 residues. After removal of 7 bases from V and 5 bases from J, the junction contained 14 bases not matched to a gene. The V gene's germline CDR1 is SGHTA and CDR2 FQGNSA. The CDR3 DNA sequence: TGTGCCAGCACCTTTCTAACAGGGGGCGCGGGATATGGCTACACCTTC. This translates into CASTFLTGGAGYGYTF.

Comments on this clonotype: A read error is possible here, since a much larger clone lies one base away. For the CDR3, the DNA is TGTGCCAGCAGCACAGCCTCCTACGAGCAGTTCTTC. It translates to CASSTASYEQFF. J is TRBJ2-7 and V is TRBV3-1, with no clear D. With the DNA end fitting TRBJ2-1 better, the J assignment may be wrong. CDR3 length: 12 residues. CDR1 is LGHDT, CDR2 YNNKEL, per germline (reference sequence).

This clonotype was recorded at least ten times. The V and J genes are TRBV11-3 and TRBJ2-7; 7 bases match TRBD1. Losses at the gene ends were 7 bases for V and 2 bases for J; bases not matched to a gene: 11. Looked up from germline, CDR1 is SGHNT and CDR2 is YENEEA. The CDR3 contains 15 residues. DNA of the CDR3: TGTGCCAGCACCTCCAGACAGGGAGCGACCTACGAGCAGTACTTC. It yields the protein CASTSRQGATYEQYF.